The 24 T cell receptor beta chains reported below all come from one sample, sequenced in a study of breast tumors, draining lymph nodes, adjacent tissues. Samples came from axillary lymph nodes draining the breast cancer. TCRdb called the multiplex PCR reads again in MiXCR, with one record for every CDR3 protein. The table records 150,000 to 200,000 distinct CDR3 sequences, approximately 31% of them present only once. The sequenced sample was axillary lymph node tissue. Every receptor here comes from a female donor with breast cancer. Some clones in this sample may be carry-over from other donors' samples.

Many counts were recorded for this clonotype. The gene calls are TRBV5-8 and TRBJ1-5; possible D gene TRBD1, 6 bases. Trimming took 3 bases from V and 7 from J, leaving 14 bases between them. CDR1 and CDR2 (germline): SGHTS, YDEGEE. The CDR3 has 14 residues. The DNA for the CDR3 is TGTGCCAGCAGCTCCCAGGGGAGTGGGCAGCCCCAGCATTTT. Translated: CASSSQGSGQPQHF. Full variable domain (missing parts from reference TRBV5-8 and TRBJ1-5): EAGVTQSPTHLIKTRGQQATLRCSPISGHTSVYWYQQALGLGLQFLLWYDEGEERNRGNFPPRFSGRQFPNYSSELNVNALELEDSALYLCASSSQGSGQPQHFGDGTRLSIL.

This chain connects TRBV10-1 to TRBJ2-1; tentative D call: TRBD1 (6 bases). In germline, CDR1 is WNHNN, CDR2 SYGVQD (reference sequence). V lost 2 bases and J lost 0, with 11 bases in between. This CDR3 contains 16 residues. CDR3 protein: CASSEVGQSSYNEQFF. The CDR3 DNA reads TGCGCCAGCAGTGAGGTTGGACAGAGCTCCTACAATGAGCAGTTCTTC.

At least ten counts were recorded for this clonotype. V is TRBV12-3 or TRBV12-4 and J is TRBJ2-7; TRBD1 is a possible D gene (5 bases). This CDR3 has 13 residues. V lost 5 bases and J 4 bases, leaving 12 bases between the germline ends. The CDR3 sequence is CASSEQQEYEQYF. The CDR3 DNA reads TGTGCCAGCAGTGAGCAACAGGAATACGAGCAGTACTTC.

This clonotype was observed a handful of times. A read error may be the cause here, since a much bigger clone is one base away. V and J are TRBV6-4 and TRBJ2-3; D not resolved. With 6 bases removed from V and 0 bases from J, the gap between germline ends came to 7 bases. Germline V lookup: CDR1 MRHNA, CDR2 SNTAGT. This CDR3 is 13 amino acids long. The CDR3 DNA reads TGTGCCAGCAGACCGACTAGCACAGATACGCAGTATTTT. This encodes CASRPTSTDTQYF.

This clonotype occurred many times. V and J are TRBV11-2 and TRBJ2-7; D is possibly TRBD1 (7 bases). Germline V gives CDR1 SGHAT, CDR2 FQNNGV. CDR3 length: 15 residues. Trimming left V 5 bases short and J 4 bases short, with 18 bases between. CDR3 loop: CASSHPGGQGYEQYF. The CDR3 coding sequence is TGTGCCAGCAGCCATCCAGGGGGGCAGGGGTACGAGCAGTACTTC.

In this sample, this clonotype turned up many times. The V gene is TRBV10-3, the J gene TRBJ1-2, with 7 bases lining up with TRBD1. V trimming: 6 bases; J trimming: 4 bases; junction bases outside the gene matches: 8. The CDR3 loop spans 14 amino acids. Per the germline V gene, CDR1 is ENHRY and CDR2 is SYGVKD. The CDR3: CAISKSTGAYGYTF. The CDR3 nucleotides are TGTGCCATCAGCAAGAGCACAGGGGCCTATGGCTACACCTTC.

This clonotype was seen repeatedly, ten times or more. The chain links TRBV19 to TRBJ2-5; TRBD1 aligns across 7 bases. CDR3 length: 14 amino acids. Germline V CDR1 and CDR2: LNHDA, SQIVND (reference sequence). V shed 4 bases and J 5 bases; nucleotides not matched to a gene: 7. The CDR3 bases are TGTGCCAGTAGTACGGGGACAGCAGGGGAGACCCAGTACTTC. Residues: CASSTGTAGETQYF.

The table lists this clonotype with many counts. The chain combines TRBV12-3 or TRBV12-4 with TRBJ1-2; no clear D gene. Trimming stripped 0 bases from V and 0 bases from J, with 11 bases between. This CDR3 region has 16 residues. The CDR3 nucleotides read TGTGCCAGCAGTTTAGCAGAAAAGGGCTCTAACTATGGCTACACCTTC. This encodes CASSLAEKGSNYGYTF.

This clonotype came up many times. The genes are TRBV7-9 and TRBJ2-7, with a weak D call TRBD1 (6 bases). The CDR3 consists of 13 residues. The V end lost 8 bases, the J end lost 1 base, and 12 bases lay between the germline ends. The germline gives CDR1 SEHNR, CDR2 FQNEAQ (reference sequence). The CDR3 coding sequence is TGTGCCAGCTCCAGGACAGCTTCCTACGAGCAGTACTTC. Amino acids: CASSRTASYEQYF.

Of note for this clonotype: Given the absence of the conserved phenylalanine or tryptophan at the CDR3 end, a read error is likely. CDR3 sequence: CASSVGQTETQYS. The CDR3 DNA reads TGTGCCAGCAGCGTAGGACAGACAGAGACCCAGTACTCC. The J gene is TRBJ2-5, the V gene TRBV9, with a weak D call TRBD1 (5 bases). Germline CDR1 reads SGDLS; CDR2 reads YYNGEE. V shed 0 bases and J shed 4 bases, with 7 bases lying between them. This CDR3 is built from 13 residues.

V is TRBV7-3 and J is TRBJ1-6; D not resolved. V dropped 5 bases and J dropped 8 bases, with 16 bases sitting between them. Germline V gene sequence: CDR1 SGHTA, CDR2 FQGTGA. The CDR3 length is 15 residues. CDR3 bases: TGTGCCAGCAGCCCTAGGGTCGGGGTTGATTCACCCCTCCACTTT. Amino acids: CASSPRVGVDSPLHF.

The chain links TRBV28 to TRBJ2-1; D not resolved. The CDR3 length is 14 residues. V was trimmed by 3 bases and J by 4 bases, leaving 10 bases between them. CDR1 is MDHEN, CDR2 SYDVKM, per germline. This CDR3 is CASSLLEQYNEQFF. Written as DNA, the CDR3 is TGTGCCAGCAGTTTGCTAGAGCAATACAATGAGCAGTTCTTC.

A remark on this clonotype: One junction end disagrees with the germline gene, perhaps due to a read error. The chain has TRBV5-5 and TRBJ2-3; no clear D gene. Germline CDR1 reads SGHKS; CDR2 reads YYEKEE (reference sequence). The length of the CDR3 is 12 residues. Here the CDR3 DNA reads TGTGCCAGCGGCTTTGGAACAGATACGCAGTATTTT. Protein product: CASGFGTDTQYF.

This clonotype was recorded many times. CDR3 DNA: TGTGCCAGCAGCCCTCGGGGAGCGGGCCAACCGGGCATTCAGTACTTC. Translation gives CASSPRGAGQPGIQYF. The chain recombines TRBV7-9 with TRBJ2-4; tentatively, D is TRBD2 (6 bases). The germline gives CDR1 SEHNR, CDR2 FQNEAQ (reference sequence). Deletions cut 5 bases from V and 9 bases from J, with 23 bases between. CDR3 length: 16 amino acids.

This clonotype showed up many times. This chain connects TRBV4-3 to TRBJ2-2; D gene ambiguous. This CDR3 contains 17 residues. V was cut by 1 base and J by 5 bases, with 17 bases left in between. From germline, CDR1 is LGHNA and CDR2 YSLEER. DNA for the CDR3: TGCGCCAGCAGCCAAGCTCCCCGGCAGTGGGGTACCGGGGAGCTGTTTTTT. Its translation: CASSQAPRQWGTGELFF.

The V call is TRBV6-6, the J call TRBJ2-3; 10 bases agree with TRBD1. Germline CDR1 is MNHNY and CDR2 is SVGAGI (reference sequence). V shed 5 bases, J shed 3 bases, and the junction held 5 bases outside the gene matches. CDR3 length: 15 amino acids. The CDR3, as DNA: TGTGCCAGCAGTCACCGGGACAGGGGTACAGATACGCAGTATTTT. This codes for CASSHRDRGTDTQYF.

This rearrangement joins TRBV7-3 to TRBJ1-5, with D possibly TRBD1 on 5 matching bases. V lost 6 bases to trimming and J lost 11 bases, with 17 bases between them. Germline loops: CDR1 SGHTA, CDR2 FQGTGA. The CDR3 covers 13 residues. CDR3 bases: TGTGCCAGCAGTCCCGGGGGACGGGAGACCCAGCATTTT. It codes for CASSPGGRETQHF. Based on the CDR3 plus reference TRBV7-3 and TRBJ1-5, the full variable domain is GAGVSQTPSNKVTEKGKYVELRCDPISGHTALYWYRQSLGQGPEFLIYFQGTGAADDSGLPNDRFFAVRPEGSVSTLKIQRTERGDSAVYLCASSPGGRETQHFGDGTRLSIL.

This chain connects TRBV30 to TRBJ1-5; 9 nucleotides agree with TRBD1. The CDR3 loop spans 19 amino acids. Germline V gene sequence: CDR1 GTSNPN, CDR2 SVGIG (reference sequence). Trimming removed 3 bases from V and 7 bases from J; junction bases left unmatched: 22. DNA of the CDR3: TGTGCCTGGAGCCCCGGGTTCCCCAAGTGGGACAGGGAGCAACAGCCCCAGCATTTT. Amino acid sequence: CAWSPGFPKWDREQQPQHF.

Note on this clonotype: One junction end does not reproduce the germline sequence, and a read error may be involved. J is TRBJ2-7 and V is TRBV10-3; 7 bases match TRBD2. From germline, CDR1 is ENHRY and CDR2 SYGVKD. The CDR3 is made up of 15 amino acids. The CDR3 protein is CAISRAGLDSYEQCF. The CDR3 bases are TGTGCCATTAGCCGAGCTGGACTAGACTCCTACGAGCAGTGCTTC.

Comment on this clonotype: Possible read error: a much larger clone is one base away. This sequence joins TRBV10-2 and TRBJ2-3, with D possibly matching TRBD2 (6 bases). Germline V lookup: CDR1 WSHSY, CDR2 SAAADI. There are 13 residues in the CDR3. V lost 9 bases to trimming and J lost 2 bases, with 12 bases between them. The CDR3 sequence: CASSRGLTDTQYF. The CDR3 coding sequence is TGCGCCAGTTCACGGGGACTCACAGATACGCAGTATTTT.

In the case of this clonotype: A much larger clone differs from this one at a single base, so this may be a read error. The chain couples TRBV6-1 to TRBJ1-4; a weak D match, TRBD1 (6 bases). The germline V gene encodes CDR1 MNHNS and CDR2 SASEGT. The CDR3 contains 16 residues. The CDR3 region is CASSQAWTDRNEKLFF. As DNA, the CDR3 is TGTGCCAGCAGTCAAGCCTGGACAGACCGGAATGAAAAACTGTTTTTT.

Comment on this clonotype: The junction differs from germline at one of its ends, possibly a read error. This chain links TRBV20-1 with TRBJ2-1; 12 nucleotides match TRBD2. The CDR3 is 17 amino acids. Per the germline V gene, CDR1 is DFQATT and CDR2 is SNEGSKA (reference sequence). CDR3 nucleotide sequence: TGTAGTGCTAGGGGACTAGCGGGTCCGACCTCCTACAATGAGCAGTTCTTC. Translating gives CSARGLAGPTSYNEQFF.

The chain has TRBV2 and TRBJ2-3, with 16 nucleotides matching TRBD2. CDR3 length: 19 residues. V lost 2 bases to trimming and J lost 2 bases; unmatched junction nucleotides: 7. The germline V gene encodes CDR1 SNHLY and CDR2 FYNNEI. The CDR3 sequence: CASSESGTSGRALTDTQYF. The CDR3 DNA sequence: TGTGCCAGCAGTGAATCGGGGACTAGCGGGAGGGCCCTCACAGATACGCAGTATTTT.

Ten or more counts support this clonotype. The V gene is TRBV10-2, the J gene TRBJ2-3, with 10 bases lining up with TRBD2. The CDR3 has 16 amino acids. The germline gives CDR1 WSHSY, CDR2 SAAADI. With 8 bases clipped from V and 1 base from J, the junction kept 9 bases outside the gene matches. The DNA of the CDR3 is TGCGCCAGCGGGTCTAGCGGGGGCCCTGGCACAGATACGCAGTATTTT. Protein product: CASGSSGGPGTDTQYF.